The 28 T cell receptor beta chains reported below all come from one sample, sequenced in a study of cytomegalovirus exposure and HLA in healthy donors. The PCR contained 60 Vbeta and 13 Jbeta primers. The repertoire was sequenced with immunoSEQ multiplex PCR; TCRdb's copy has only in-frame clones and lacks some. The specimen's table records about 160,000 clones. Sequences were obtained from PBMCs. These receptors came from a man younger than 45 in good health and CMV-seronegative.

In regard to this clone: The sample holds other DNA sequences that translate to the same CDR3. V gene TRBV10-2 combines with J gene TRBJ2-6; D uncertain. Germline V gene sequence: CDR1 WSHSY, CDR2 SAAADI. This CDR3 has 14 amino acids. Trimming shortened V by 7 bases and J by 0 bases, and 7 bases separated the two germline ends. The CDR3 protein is CASTSSSGANVLTF. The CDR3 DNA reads TGCGCCAGCACAAGTAGCTCTGGGGCCAACGTCCTGACTTTC.

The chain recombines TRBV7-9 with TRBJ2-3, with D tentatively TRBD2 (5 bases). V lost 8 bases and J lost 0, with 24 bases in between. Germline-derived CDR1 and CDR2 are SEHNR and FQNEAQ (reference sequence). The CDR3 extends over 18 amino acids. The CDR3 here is CASPSPLSVSSSTDTQYF. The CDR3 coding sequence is TGTGCCAGCCCGTCCCCTCTTAGCGTGTCTTCTAGCACAGATACGCAGTATTTT.

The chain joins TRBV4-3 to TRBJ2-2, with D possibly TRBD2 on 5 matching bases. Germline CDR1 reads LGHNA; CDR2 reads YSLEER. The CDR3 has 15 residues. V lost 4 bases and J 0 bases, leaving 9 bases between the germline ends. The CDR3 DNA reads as TGCGCCAGCAGCCGGGGAGTTACGAACACCGGGGAGCTGTTTTTT. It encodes CASSRGVTNTGELFF.

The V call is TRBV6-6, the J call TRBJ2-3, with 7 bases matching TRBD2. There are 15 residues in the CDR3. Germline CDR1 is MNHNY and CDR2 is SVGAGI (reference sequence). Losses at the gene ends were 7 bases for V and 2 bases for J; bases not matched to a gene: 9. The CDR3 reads CASTGASGPTDTQYF. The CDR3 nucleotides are TGTGCCAGCACTGGGGCTAGCGGTCCCACAGATACGCAGTATTTT.

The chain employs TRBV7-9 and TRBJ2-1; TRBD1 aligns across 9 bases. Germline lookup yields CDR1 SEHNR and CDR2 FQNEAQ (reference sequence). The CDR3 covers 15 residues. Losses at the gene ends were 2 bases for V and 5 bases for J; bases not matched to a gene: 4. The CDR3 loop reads CASSLRQGEDNEQFF. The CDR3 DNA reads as TGTGCCAGCAGCTTACGACAGGGGGAGGACAATGAGCAGTTCTTC.

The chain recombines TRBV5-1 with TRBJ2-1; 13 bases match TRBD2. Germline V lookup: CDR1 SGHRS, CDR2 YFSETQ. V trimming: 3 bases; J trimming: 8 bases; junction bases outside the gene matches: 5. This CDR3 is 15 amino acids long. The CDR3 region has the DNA TGCGCCAGCAGCTGGACCGGGACTAGCGGGGATGAGCAGTTCTTC. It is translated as CASSWTGTSGDEQFF. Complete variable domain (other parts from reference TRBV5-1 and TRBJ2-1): KAGVTQTPRYLIKTRGQQVTLSCSPISGHRSVSWYQQTPGQGLQFLFEYFSETQRNKGNFPGRFSGRQFSNSRSEMNVSTLELGDSALYLCASSWTGTSGDEQFFGPGTRLTVL.

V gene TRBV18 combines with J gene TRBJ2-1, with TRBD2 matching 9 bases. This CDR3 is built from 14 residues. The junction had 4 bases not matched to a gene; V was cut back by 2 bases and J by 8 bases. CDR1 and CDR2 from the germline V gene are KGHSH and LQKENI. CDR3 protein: CASSPGIAGDEQFF. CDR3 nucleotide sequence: TGTGCCAGCTCACCAGGAATAGCGGGAGATGAGCAGTTCTTC.

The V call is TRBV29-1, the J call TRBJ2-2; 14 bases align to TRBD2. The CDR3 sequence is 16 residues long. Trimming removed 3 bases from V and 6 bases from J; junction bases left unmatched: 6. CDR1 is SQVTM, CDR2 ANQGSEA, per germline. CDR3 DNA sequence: TGCAGCGTTGACGGACTAGCGGGGGGAGGGGCCGGGGAGCTGTTTTTT. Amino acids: CSVDGLAGGGAGELFF.

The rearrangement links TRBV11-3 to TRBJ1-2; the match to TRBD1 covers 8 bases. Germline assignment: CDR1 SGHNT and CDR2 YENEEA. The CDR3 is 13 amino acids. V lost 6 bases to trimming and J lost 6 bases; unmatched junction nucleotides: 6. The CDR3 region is CASSNYRGDGYTF. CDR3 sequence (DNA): TGTGCCAGCAGTAACTACAGGGGGGATGGCTACACCTTC.

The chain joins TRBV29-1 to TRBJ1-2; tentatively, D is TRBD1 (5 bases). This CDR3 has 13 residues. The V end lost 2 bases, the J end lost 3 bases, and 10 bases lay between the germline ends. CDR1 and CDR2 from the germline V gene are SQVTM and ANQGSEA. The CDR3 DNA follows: TGCAGCGTTGAAAGGGGAGGGGACTATGGCTACACCTTC. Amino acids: CSVERGGDYGYTF.

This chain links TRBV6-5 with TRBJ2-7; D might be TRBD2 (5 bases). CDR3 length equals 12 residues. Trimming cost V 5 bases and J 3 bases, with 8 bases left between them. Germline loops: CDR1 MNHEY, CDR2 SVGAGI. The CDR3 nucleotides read TGTGCCAGCAGTCCTACTAGCTACGAGCAGTACTTC. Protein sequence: CASSPTSYEQYF.

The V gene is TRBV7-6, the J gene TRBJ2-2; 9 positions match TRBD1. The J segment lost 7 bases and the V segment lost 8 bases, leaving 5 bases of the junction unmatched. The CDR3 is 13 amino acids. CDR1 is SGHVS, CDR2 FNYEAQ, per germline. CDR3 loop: CASGTGFFGELFF. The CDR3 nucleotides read TGTGCCAGCGGGACAGGGTTTTTCGGGGAGCTGTTTTTT.

The CDR3 DNA reads as TGCGCCAGCAGCCAAGGGGCAGGGGTGGGCAATGAGCAGTTCTTC. Protein product: CASSQGAGVGNEQFF. The V gene is TRBV4-1, the J gene TRBJ2-1, with D perhaps matching TRBD1 (6 bases). CDR3 size: 15 residues. Per the germline V gene, CDR1 is MGHRA and CDR2 is YSYEKL. Trimming removed 1 base at V and 6 bases at J, with 13 bases between.

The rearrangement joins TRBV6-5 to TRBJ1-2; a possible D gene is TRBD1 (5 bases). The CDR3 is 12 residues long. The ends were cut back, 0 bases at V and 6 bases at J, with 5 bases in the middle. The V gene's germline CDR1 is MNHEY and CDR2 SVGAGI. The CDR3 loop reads CASSYSGDGYTF. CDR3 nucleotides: TGTGCCAGCAGTTACTCAGGGGATGGCTACACCTTC.

DNA for the CDR3: TGTGCCAGCAGCTTAGTGGCAGGGGGCTATTTCCCCCCGATCTACGAGCAGTACTTC. Protein sequence: CASSLVAGGYFPPIYEQYF. The chain links TRBV11-2 to TRBJ2-7, with TRBD1 matching over 8 bases. This CDR3 has 19 residues. The germline V gene has CDR1 SGHAT and CDR2 FQNNGV. The trim removed 1 base at V and 3 bases at J, leaving 17 bases unmatched.

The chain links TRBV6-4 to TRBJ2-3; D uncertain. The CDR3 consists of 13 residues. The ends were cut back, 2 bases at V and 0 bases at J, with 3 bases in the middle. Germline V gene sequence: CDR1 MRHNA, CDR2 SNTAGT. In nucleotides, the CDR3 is TGTGCCAGCAGTGACCAAAGCACAGATACGCAGTATTTT. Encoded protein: CASSDQSTDTQYF.

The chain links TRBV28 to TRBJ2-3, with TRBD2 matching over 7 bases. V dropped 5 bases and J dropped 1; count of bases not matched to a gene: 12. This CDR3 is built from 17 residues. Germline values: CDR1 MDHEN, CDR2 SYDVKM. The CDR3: CASSRTYRTSGTDTQYF. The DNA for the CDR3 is TGTGCCAGCAGTCGTACCTACCGAACTAGCGGCACAGATACGCAGTATTTT.

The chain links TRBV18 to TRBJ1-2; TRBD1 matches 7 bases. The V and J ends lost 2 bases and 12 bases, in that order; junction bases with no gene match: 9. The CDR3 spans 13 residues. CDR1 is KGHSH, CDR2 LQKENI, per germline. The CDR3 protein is CASSPWRNQGDTF. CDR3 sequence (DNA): TGTGCCAGCTCACCATGGCGAAACCAGGGGGACACCTTC.

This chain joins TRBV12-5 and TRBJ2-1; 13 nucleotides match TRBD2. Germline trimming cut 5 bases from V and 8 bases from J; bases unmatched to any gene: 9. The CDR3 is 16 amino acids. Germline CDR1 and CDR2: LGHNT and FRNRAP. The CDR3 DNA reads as TGTGCTAGTGGTGCGGGACTAGCGGGATCGGTCGATGAGCAGTTCTTC. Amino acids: CASGAGLAGSVDEQFF.

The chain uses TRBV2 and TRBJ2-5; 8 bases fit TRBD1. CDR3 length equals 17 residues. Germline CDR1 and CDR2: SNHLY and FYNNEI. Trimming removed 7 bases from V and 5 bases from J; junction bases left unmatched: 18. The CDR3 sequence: CASTNPGQGLKWETQYF. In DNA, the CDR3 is TGTGCCAGCACCAATCCAGGACAGGGCCTTAAGTGGGAGACCCAGTACTTC.

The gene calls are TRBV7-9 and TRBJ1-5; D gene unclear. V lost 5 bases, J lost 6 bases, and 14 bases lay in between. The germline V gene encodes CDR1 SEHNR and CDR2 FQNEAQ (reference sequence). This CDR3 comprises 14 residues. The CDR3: CASSPAGVSQPQHF. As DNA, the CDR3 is TGTGCCAGCAGCCCCGCGGGAGTAAGTCAGCCCCAGCATTTT.

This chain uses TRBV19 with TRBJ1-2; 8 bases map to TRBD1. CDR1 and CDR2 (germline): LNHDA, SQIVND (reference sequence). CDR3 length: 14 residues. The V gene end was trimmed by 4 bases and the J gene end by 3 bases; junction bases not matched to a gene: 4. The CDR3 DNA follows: TGTGCCAGTAGTACGACAGGGGCGGACTATGGCTACACCTTC. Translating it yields CASSTTGADYGYTF.

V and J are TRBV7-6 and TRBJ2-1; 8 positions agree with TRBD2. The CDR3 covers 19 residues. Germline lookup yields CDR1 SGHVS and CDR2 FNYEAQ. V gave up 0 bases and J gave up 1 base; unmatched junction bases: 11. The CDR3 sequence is CASSLASGGGLVSYNEQFF. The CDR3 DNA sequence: TGTGCCAGCAGCTTAGCGTCGGGAGGGGGTTTAGTATCCTACAATGAGCAGTTCTTC.

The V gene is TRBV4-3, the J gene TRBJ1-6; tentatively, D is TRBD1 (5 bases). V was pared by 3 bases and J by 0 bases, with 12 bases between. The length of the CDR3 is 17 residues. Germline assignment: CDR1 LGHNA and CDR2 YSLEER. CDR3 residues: CASSQRDLSSYNSPLHF. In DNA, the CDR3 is TGCGCCAGCAGCCAGCGGGACTTGAGCTCCTATAATTCACCCCTCCACTTT.

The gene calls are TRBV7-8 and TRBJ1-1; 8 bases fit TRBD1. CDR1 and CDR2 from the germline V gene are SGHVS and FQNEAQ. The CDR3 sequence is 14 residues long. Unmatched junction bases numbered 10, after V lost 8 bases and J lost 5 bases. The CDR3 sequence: CASFPSQGETEAFF. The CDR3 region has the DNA TGTGCCAGCTTTCCGTCACAGGGGGAAACTGAAGCTTTCTTT.

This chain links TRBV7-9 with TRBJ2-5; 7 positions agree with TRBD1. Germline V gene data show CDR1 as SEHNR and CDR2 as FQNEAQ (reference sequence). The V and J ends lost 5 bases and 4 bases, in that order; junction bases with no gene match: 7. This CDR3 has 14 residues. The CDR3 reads CASSPDQGVETQYF. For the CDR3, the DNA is TGTGCCAGCAGCCCAGATCAGGGGGTAGAGACCCAGTACTTC.

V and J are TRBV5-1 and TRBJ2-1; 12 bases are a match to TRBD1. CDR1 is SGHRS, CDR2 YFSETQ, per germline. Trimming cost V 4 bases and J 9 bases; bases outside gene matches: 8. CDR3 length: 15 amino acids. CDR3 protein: CASSPRDRGLGEQFF. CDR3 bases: TGCGCCAGCAGCCCTCGGGACAGGGGGCTCGGTGAGCAGTTCTTC. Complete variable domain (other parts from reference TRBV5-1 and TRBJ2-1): KAGVTQTPRYLIKTRGQQVTLSCSPISGHRSVSWYQQTPGQGLQFLFEYFSETQRNKGNFPGRFSGRQFSNSRSEMNVSTLELGDSALYLCASSPRDRGLGEQFFGPGTRLTVL.

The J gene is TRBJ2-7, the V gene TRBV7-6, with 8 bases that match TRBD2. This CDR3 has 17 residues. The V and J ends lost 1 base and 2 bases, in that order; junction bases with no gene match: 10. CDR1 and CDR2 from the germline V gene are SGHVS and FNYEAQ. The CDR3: CASSLGPAAGETYEQYF. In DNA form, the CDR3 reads TGTGCCAGCAGCTTAGGACCCGCAGCGGGAGAAACCTACGAGCAGTACTTC.